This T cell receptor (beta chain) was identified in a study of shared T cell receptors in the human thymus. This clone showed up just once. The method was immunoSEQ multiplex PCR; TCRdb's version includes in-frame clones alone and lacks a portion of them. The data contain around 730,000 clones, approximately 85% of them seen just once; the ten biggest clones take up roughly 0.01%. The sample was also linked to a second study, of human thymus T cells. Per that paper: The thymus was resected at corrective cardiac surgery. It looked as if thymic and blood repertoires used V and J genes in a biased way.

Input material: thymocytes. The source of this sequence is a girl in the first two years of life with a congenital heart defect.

CDR3: CATSKPSHRGDEQYF. The CDR3 DNA is TGTGCCACCAGCAAACCAAGCCACAGGGGAGACGAGCAGTACTTC. The rearrangement uses TRBV15 and TRBJ2-7, with 7 nucleotides matching TRBD1. V lost 4 bases and J lost 5; bases outside the gene matches: 11. The CDR3 length is 15 residues. CDR1 is LNHNV and CDR2 is YYDKDF in the germline V gene (reference sequence).